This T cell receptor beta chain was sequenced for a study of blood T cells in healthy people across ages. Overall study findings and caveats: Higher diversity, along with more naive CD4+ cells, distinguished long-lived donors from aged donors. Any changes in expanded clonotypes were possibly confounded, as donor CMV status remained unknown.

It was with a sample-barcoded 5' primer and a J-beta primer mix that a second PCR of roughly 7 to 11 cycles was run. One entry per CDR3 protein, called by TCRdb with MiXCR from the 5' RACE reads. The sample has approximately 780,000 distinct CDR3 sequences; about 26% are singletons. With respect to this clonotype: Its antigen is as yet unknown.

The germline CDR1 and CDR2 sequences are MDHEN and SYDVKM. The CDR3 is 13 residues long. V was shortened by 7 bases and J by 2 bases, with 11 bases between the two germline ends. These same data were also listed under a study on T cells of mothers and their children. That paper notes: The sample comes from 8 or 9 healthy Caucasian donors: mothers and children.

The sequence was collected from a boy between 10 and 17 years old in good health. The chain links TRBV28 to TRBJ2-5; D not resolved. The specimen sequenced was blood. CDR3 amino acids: CASTLRNQETQYF. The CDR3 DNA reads TGTGCCAGCACCCTGAGGAATCAAGAGACCCAGTACTTC.